This T cell receptor beta chain is drawn from a study of cytomegalovirus exposure and HLA in healthy donors. CDR3 length equals 15 residues. V gave up 4 bases and J gave up 2 bases; unmatched junction bases: 6. Per germline, CDR1 MNHEY and CDR2 SVGAGI. The PCR employed 60 Vbeta primers together with 13 Jbeta primers. Assay: immunoSEQ multiplex PCR; the TCRdb copy retains only in-frame clones and omits some. The sample shows about 150,000 clones, 70% to 80% of them seen only once. This receptor was identified in a woman between 35 and 50 years old in good health and CMV-seronegative. Sequenced: PBMCs. This chain joins TRBV6-5 and TRBJ2-7, with 9 bases matching TRBD1. CDR3 amino acids: CASSSTDRGTYEQYF. DNA for the CDR3: TGTGCCAGCAGTTCGACGGACAGGGGTACCTACGAGCAGTACTTC.